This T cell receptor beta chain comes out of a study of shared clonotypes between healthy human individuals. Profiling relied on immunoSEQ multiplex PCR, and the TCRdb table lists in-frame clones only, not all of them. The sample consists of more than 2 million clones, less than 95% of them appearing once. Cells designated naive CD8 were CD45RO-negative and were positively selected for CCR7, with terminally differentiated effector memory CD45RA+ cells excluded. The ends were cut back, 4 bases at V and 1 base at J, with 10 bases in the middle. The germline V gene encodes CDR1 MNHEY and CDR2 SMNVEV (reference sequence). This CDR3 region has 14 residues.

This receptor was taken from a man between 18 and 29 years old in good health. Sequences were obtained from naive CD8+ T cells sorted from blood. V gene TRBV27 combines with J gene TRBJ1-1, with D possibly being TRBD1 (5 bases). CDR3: CASSWRGTNTEAFF. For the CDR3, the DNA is TGTGCCAGCAGTTGGCGGGGCACGAACACTGAAGCTTTCTTT.